The sequence of this T cell receptor beta chain was determined in a study of sequential checkpoint blockade in melanoma. The sample's treatment: randomized to nivolumab then ipilimumab (arm A) or the reverse (arm B). Sorted cells were live CD3+CD8+, lacking CD19 and CD56, from PBMCs. Here immunoSEQ multiplex PCR was the method, and the copy in TCRdb shows in-frame clones only, minus some. This table holds approximately 3,600 clones, approximately 60% found once. Germline CDR1 and CDR2: SGHAT and FQDESV (reference sequence). The CDR3 has 12 residues. V was shortened by 0 bases and J by 5 bases, with 4 bases between the two germline ends. This clone was observed many times.

This rearrangement joins TRBV11-1 to TRBJ1-2; D gene uncertain. The origin of this receptor is a human donor with melanoma. Sequenced material: CD8+ T cells sorted from blood (inferred from file names), taken from a patient given nivolumab and ipilimumab in sequence. The CDR3 sequence is CASSLAQYGYTF. The CDR3 nucleotides are TGTGCCAGCAGCTTAGCGCAGTATGGCTACACCTTC.